This T cell receptor beta chain was sequenced during a study of vaccination and CD4 T cells after COVID-19. Oncomine TCR Beta short-read sequencing was applied to DNA from cultured CD4+ T cells. TCRdb re-derived calls from the PCR reads in MiXCR, one entry per CDR3 protein. Among thousands of distinct CDR3 sequences listed, under 60% were seen once. As for this clonotype: Antigen specificity is unknown.

Germline V gene sequence: CDR1 GTSNPN, CDR2 SVGIG (reference sequence). There are 15 residues in the CDR3. V gave up 2 bases and J gave up 7 bases, with 20 bases separating them. Sample treatment: roughly ten-day PBMC culture with coronavirus spike peptide pools or control peptides (ViraFEST assay). Collection of the unexposed donor's CD4+ T cells took place before the COVID-19 pandemic (2011-2018). Sequencing was carried out using CD4+ T cells from blood, cultured in vitro. This sequence joins TRBV30 and TRBJ2-5, with D possibly matching TRBD2 (7 bases). This TCR came from a human donor in good health. The CDR3 DNA reads as TGTGCCTGGAGTTCCCTCAGTGGGGGGGCTCGGACCCAGTACTTC. Amino acids: CAWSSLSGGARTQYF.